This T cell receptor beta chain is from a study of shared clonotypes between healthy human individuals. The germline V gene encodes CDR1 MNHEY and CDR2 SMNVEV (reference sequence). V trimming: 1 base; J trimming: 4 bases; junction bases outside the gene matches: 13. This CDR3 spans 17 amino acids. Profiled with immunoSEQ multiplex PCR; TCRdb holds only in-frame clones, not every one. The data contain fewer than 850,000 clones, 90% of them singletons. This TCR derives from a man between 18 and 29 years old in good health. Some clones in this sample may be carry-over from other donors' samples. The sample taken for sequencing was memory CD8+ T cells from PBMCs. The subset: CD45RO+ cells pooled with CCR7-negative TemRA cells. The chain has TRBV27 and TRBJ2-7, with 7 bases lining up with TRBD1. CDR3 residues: CASSLLAPLGQEYEQYF. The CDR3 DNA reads TGTGCCAGCAGTTTATTAGCCCCATTAGGACAGGAATACGAGCAGTACTTC.